This TCR beta chain was found in a study of synovial regulatory T cells in juvenile arthritis. Germline V CDR1 and CDR2: LNHDA, SQIVND (reference sequence). The CDR3 spans 13 residues. This entry has no DNA. Some clones are missing from TCRdb's copy, which holds only in-frame ones; the method was immunoSEQ multiplex PCR. The listing contains approximately 9,900 clones. Patients were aged median approximately 10 years with disease lasting median approximately seven years. Specimen: Treg cells from blood. Subset described: remaining (HLA-DR-negative) circulating blood Treg cells. The TCR comes from a donor between 2 and 29 years old with juvenile idiopathic arthritis. The genes are TRBV19 and TRBJ2-7; TCRdb picks TRBD1, but there is no DNA to check that call. This chain's CDR3 is CAGNRDREYEQYF. Drawing the rest from reference TRBV19 and TRBJ2-7, the complete variable domain is DGGITQSPKYLFRKEGQNVTLSCEQNLNHDAMYWYRQDPGQGLRLIYYSQIVNDFQKGDIAEGYSVSREKKESFPLTVTSAQKNPTAFYLCAGNRDREYEQYFGPGTRLTVT.